The 19 T cell receptor beta chains listed next were all sequenced from one sample in a study of beta chain features in type 1 diabetes. Expressed TCRB transcripts were sequenced because the isolated RNA had all been reverse transcribed beforehand. Sequencing was performed with immunoSEQ multiplex PCR; in TCRdb, only in-frame clones are kept and a portion is missing. The sample lists 220,000 or so clones; about 70% were seen once. The sequenced sample was naive CD4+ T cells from blood. These receptors were obtained from a man aged 30-40 years in good health.

Remarks on this clone: At the DNA level, this CDR3 is encoded by other sequences in the same sample as well. V is TRBV30 and J is TRBJ2-3, with 7 bases lining up with TRBD1. The CDR3 is 14 residues long. Per the germline V gene, CDR1 is GTSNPN and CDR2 is SVGIG (reference sequence). V gave up 0 bases and J gave up 3 bases; unmatched junction bases: 3. CDR3 DNA sequence: TGTGCCTGGAGTGTAGGGGGCATAACAGATACGCAGTATTTT. Translating gives CAWSVGGITDTQYF.

On this clone: Within the sample, other DNA sequences also encode this same CDR3. The chain employs TRBV30 and TRBJ2-1, with 9 bases identical to TRBD2. V lost 5 bases to trimming and J lost 7 bases; unmatched junction nucleotides: 9. Per germline, CDR1 GTSNPN and CDR2 SVGIG (reference sequence). There are 14 residues in the CDR3. In DNA form, the CDR3 reads TGTGCCTGGTCTGTGACTAGCGGCTATAATGAGCAGTTCTTC. Residues: CAWSVTSGYNEQFF.

The rearrangement joins TRBV5-1 to TRBJ1-2; no reliable D call. The CDR3 is 13 amino acids. The V gene lost 4 bases and the J gene lost 6 bases, with 13 bases spanning the gap. The germline V gene encodes CDR1 SGHRS and CDR2 YFSETQ. The CDR3 region is CASSPEGSNGYTF. The CDR3 DNA reads as TGCGCCAGCAGCCCTGAAGGGTCGAATGGCTACACCTTC. Complete variable domain (other parts from reference TRBV5-1 and TRBJ1-2): KAGVTQTPRYLIKTRGQQVTLSCSPISGHRSVSWYQQTPGQGLQFLFEYFSETQRNKGNFPGRFSGRQFSNSRSEMNVSTLELGDSALYLCASSPEGSNGYTFGSGTRLTVV.

CDR3 region: CASSLAITGGSDTQYF. The CDR3 coding sequence is TGCGCCAGCAGCTTGGCCATCACGGGAGGGTCAGATACGCAGTATTTT. J is TRBJ2-3 and V is TRBV5-1, with 8 nucleotides matching TRBD2. CDR3 length equals 16 residues. Per the germline V gene, CDR1 is SGHRS and CDR2 is YFSETQ. V dropped 0 bases and J dropped 4; count of bases not matched to a gene: 7.

The rearrangement links TRBV19 to TRBJ2-5; no firm D call. CDR1 and CDR2 (germline): LNHDA, SQIVND (reference sequence). Trimming left V 3 bases short and J 2 bases short, with 10 bases between. This CDR3 comprises 14 residues. CDR3 sequence (DNA): TGTGCCAGTAGTATTACAAGTTCTCAAGAGACCCAGTACTTC. Translation gives CASSITSSQETQYF.

The rearrangement joins TRBV7-2 to TRBJ2-3; TRBD2 matches 8 bases. Germline V gene lookup returns CDR1 SGHTA and CDR2 FQGNSA. This CDR3 comprises 16 residues. J was trimmed by 4 bases and V by 1 base; bases with no gene match: 7. CDR3 region: CASSLDGRARADTQYF. CDR3 nucleotide sequence: TGTGCCAGCAGCTTAGACGGGAGGGCTAGGGCAGATACGCAGTATTTT.

The rearrangement joins TRBV2 to TRBJ2-5; 8 bases line up with TRBD2. V shed 11 bases, J shed 1 base, and the junction held 9 bases outside the gene matches. The V gene's germline CDR1 is SNHLY and CDR2 FYNNEI. The CDR3 sequence is 14 residues long. DNA for the CDR3: TGTGCCGTTACACAGCGGGGGTTCCAAGAGACCCAGTACTTC. It encodes CAVTQRGFQETQYF.

The chain employs TRBV30 and TRBJ1-6; tentative D call: TRBD1 (5 bases). The V gene lost 1 base and the J gene lost 10 bases, with 14 bases spanning the gap. The V gene's germline CDR1 is GTSNPN and CDR2 SVGIG (reference sequence). The CDR3 totals 14 residues. CDR3 sequence: CAWSAGGKGSPLHF. In DNA, the CDR3 is TGTGCCTGGAGTGCGGGGGGGAAGGGATCACCCCTCCACTTT.

The chain joins TRBV4-1 to TRBJ2-4; 7 nucleotides agree with TRBD1. This CDR3 contains 17 residues. Germline V gene lookup returns CDR1 MGHRA and CDR2 YSYEKL. With V trimmed by 0 bases and J by 2 bases, 7 bases remained unmatched. The CDR3 here is CASSQESAGGSKNIQYF. The DNA for the CDR3 is TGCGCCAGCAGCCAAGAATCGGCAGGGGGATCCAAAAACATTCAGTACTTC.

There are a few counts of this clone. This chain links TRBV29-1 with TRBJ2-1; D ambiguous. V lost 6 bases and J 4 bases, leaving 7 bases between the germline ends. This CDR3 has 11 amino acids. Looked up from germline, CDR1 is SQVTM and CDR2 is ANQGSEA. CDR3 loop: CSVYKYNEQFF. In nucleotides, the CDR3 is TGCAGCGTCTATAAGTACAATGAGCAGTTCTTC.

This clone was counted a single time. V gene TRBV15 combines with J gene TRBJ2-5; TRBD1 is a possible D gene (6 bases). Germline lookup yields CDR1 LNHNV and CDR2 YYDKDF (reference sequence). V was cut by 0 bases and J by 4 bases, with 12 bases left in between. The CDR3 extends over 15 amino acids. The CDR3: CATSRDSTGTETQYF. The CDR3 region has the DNA TGTGCCACCAGCAGAGATTCCACAGGGACAGAGACCCAGTACTTC.

The V call is TRBV29-1, the J call TRBJ2-3; no clear D gene. This CDR3 has 11 residues. V was shortened by 8 bases and J by 8 bases, with 14 bases between the two germline ends. Germline V gene lookup returns CDR1 SQVTM and CDR2 ANQGSEA. CDR3 in amino acids: CSPVDGATQYF. The DNA for the CDR3 is TGCAGCCCCGTCGACGGAGCTACGCAGTATTTT.

The chain uses TRBV9 and TRBJ2-1; D uncertain. Germline CDR1 and CDR2: SGDLS and YYNGEE. The CDR3 is 17 amino acids. V shed 4 bases and J shed 0 bases, with 17 bases lying between them. CDR3 sequence reads: CASSQTLVPSSYNEQFF. In nucleotides, the CDR3 is TGTGCCAGCAGCCAGACACTCGTTCCTAGCTCCTACAATGAGCAGTTCTTC.

The chain couples TRBV30 to TRBJ1-3, with TRBD1 matching over 8 bases. This CDR3 comprises 15 residues. The germline V gene encodes CDR1 GTSNPN and CDR2 SVGIG (reference sequence). V was clipped by 8 bases and J by 2 bases; unmatched bases: 11. The DNA for the CDR3 is TGTGCCCTGCGGACAGGGTTGGACGCTGGAAACACCATATATTTT. This gives the protein CALRTGLDAGNTIYF.

The chain combines TRBV10-3 with TRBJ2-1, with a tentative D call TRBD1 (6 bases). Trimming stripped 9 bases from V and 8 bases from J, with 17 bases between. The CDR3 sequence is 13 residues long. Germline-derived CDR1 and CDR2 are ENHRY and SYGVKD. CDR3 residues: CAITRTDMDEQFF. CDR3 in DNA: TGTGCCATTACAAGGACAGATATGGATGAGCAGTTCTTC.

The J gene is TRBJ2-2, the V gene TRBV10-3, with D tentatively TRBD2 (5 bases). CDR3 length: 14 residues. CDR1 is ENHRY, CDR2 SYGVKD, per germline. V lost 7 bases, J lost 3 bases, and 12 bases lay in between. CDR3 sequence (DNA): TGTGCCATCACCCCGAGCGGAGACACCGGGGAGCTGTTTTTT. Translated, it gives CAITPSGDTGELFF.

This clone has a handful of counts. This chain links TRBV9 with TRBJ2-3; 7 bases match TRBD1. The CDR3 is 15 amino acids. The V gene's germline CDR1 is SGDLS and CDR2 YYNGEE. V was pared by 0 bases and J by 3 bases, with 4 bases of the junction left unmatched. CDR3 loop: CASSVGDRATDTQYF. The CDR3 DNA reads as TGTGCCAGCAGCGTAGGAGACAGGGCAACAGATACGCAGTATTTT.

The chain is built from TRBV15 and TRBJ2-7, with TRBD2 identical over 9 bases. CDR1 and CDR2 from the germline V gene are LNHNV and YYDKDF (reference sequence). Unmatched junction bases numbered 1, after V lost 5 bases and J lost 2 bases. The CDR3 covers 13 residues. CDR3 nucleotide sequence: TGTGCCACCAGCGGCGGGAGGGCCTACGAGCAGTACTTC. Translating it yields CATSGGRAYEQYF.

The rearrangement uses TRBV7-2 and TRBJ2-7; possibly TRBD2 for D (5 bases). Germline V lookup: CDR1 SGHTA, CDR2 FQGNSA. V dropped 5 bases and J dropped 7 bases, with 12 bases sitting between them. CDR3 length: 12 residues. The CDR3 nucleotides are TGTGCCAGCAGCCCCGGACCGGGGGAGCAGTACTTC. It codes for CASSPGPGEQYF.